Each of the 24 T cell receptor beta chains below was sequenced from the same sample in a study of Graves' ophthalmopathy and Graves' hyperthyroidism. TCR beta CDR3 regions were amplified from RNA transcripts. Second-round multiplex PCR came after first-round RT-PCR with HTBI primers. Via MiXCR, TCRdb re-called the multiplex PCR reads, giving one row per CDR3 protein. Altogether about 640,000 distinct CDR3 sequences are present, about 41% being singletons, with the ten largest covering 2.5% to 3.5%. The source material was peripheral blood. These receptor sequences come from an adult man with Graves' ophthalmopathy.

At least ten counts were recorded for this clonotype. This chain joins TRBV12-5 and TRBJ2-5, with a tentative D call TRBD1 (6 bases). The V end was cut by 5 bases, the J end by 9 bases, with 19 bases between. CDR3 length equals 14 residues. Germline CDR1 and CDR2: LGHNT and FRNRAP. The CDR3 DNA is TGTGCTAGTGGTCCCGGGACATCGACGATGGCCCAGTACTTC. This encodes CASGPGTSTMAQYF.

The chain couples TRBV29-1 to TRBJ1-2, with D possibly being TRBD1 (6 bases). V lost 4 bases to trimming and J lost 1 base, with 10 bases between them. Germline CDR1 is SQVTM and CDR2 is ANQGSEA. This CDR3 has 13 residues. The CDR3 DNA is TGCAGCGTTGGAGGGGGGCATAACTATGGCTACACCTTC. Its protein product is CSVGGGHNYGYTF.

Points on this clonotype: At one end the junction does not follow the germline gene, possibly because of a read error. V usage is TRBV5-1 and J usage is TRBJ1-2, with TRBD1 matching over 11 bases. The CDR3 runs 13 residues. Germline V CDR1 and CDR2: SGHRS, YFSETQ. DNA of the CDR3: TGTGCCAGCCAGGACAGGGGGCTTTATGGAAACACCTTC. It yields the protein CASQDRGLYGNTF.

With respect to this clonotype: Its ends do not fully match the called genes, so a read error is possible. The chain has TRBV5-1 and TRBJ1-2; no clear D gene. The germline V gene encodes CDR1 SGHRS and CDR2 YFSETQ. This CDR3 contains 15 residues. The CDR3 nucleotides read TGTGCCAGCAGCCAAATCTTGGGCCCGATCAATGGCTACACCTTC. It specifies CASSQILGPINGYTF.

This sequence joins TRBV5-5 and TRBJ1-2, with D perhaps TRBD1 (6 bases). CDR1 SGHKS and CDR2 YYEKEE come from the germline V gene (reference sequence). With 1 base removed from V and 5 bases from J, the gap between germline ends came to 18 bases. The CDR3 spans 16 residues. CDR3 sequence reads: CASSLREAGDLYGYTF. The CDR3 DNA reads TGTGCCAGCAGCTTGAGAGAAGCAGGGGACTTATATGGCTACACCTTC.

In DNA form, the CDR3 reads TGTGCCAGCAGCACACGTGGGGCGCAGTACTTC. It is translated as CASSTRGAQYF. V usage is TRBV27 and J usage is TRBJ2-7; TRBD1 might be the D (5 bases). V was clipped by 6 bases and J by 9 bases, with 12 bases between them. The CDR3 runs 11 residues. The germline V gene encodes CDR1 MNHEY and CDR2 SMNVEV (reference sequence).

The table lists this clonotype with a few counts. The rearrangement links TRBV27 to TRBJ1-2; 7 nucleotides match TRBD1. Germline values: CDR1 MNHEY, CDR2 SMNVEV (reference sequence). This CDR3 has 14 residues. J lost 3 bases, V lost 1 base, and 2 bases had no gene match. In nucleotides, the CDR3 is TGTGCCAGCAGTTTATTTCAGGGGGACTATGGCTACACCTTC. Protein product: CASSLFQGDYGYTF.

This clonotype was counted ten times or more. This chain joins TRBV4-3 and TRBJ2-6, with TRBD2 matching 7 bases. The germline V gene has CDR1 LGHNA and CDR2 YSLEER. The CDR3 sequence is 17 residues long. With V trimmed by 4 bases and J by 2 bases, 8 bases remained unmatched. DNA for the CDR3: TGCGCCAGCAGCCCCCGCGGGGGAGTCACTGGGGCCAACGTCCTGACTTTC. Translation: CASSPRGGVTGANVLTF.

The V and J genes are TRBV10-3 and TRBJ1-1; possibly TRBD1 for D (6 bases). This CDR3 comprises 12 residues. CDR1 and CDR2 (germline): ENHRY, SYGVKD. Trimming took 4 bases from V and 8 from J, leaving 11 bases between them. CDR3 DNA sequence: TGTGCCATCAGTGGCCGGGGGCCCGAAGCTTTCTTT. This sequence encodes CAISGRGPEAFF.

This clonotype was counted ten times or more. The chain joins TRBV10-3 to TRBJ1-1; D not resolved. V lost 3 bases and J lost 1, with 3 bases in between. Germline V gene lookup returns CDR1 ENHRY and CDR2 SYGVKD. This CDR3 spans 12 amino acids. The CDR3, as DNA: TGTGCCATCAGTGAACGGAACACTGAAGCTTTCTTT. It encodes CAISERNTEAFF.

The V and J genes are TRBV24-1 and TRBJ1-4; 7 nucleotides match TRBD1. The germline V gene encodes CDR1 KGHDR and CDR2 SFDVKD. Trimming cost V 4 bases and J 6 bases; bases outside gene matches: 4. This CDR3 is 14 amino acids long. Written as DNA, the CDR3 is TGTGCCACCAGTGAGCACACAGGGGATGAAAAACTGTTTTTT. Protein product: CATSEHTGDEKLFF.

The rearrangement links TRBV20-1 to TRBJ2-6, with D unclear. The V gene lost 6 bases and the J gene lost 4 bases, with 13 bases spanning the gap. CDR1 DFQATT and CDR2 SNEGSKA come from the germline V gene (reference sequence). There are 14 residues in the CDR3. CDR3: CSATDGSGANVLTF. The CDR3 coding sequence is TGCAGTGCGACGGATGGGTCCGGGGCCAACGTCCTGACTTTC.

V and J are TRBV9 and TRBJ2-2; the D call may be TRBD1 or TRBD2 (5 bases each). Trimming removed 4 bases from V and 12 bases from J, with 13 bases in between. This CDR3 spans 12 amino acids. Germline V gene sequence: CDR1 SGDLS, CDR2 YYNGEE. Here the CDR3 DNA reads TGTGCCAGCAGCTTCGGGACCACCAAGCTGTTTTTT. This gives the protein CASSFGTTKLFF.

To note about this clonotype: This could be a read error, since a much larger clone is one nucleotide away. The chain carries TRBV7-9 and TRBJ1-2, with 8 positions matching TRBD1. Germline CDR1 is SEHNR and CDR2 is FQNEAQ (reference sequence). The CDR3 runs 18 residues. With V trimmed by 5 bases and J by 7 bases, 21 bases remained unmatched. CDR3 nucleotide sequence: TGTGCCAGCAGCCCAACTTGGTTCGGGACAGGTAACGACTGTGGCTACACCTTC. Protein product: CASSPTWFGTGNDCGYTF. The full variable domain, with the rest looked up from reference TRBV7-9 and TRBJ1-2, is DTGVSQNPRHKITKRGQNVTFRCDPISEHNRLYWYRQTLGQGPEFLTYFQNEAQLEKSRLLSDRFSAERPKGSFSTLEIQRTEQGDSAMYLCASSPTWFGTGNDCGYTFGSGTRLTVV.

The V gene is TRBV10-3, the J gene TRBJ2-2; 9 bases are shared with TRBD2. CDR3 size: 17 residues. Germline CDR1 is ENHRY and CDR2 is SYGVKD. Unmatched junction bases numbered 13, after V lost 10 bases and J lost 1 base. For the CDR3, the DNA is TGTGCCAGCAGGGGCGCGGGAGGGCCGGTGAACACCGGGGAGCTGTTTTTT. It is translated as CASRGAGGPVNTGELFF.

This clonotype was recorded at least ten times. The chain recombines TRBV27 with TRBJ1-6; unclear D gene. V was clipped by 3 bases and J by 3 bases, with 6 bases between them. This CDR3 region has 14 residues. From germline, CDR1 is MNHEY and CDR2 SMNVEV (reference sequence). The CDR3 nucleotides are TGTGCCAGCAGTTTGACGGACTATAATTCACCCCTCCACTTT. Protein: CASSLTDYNSPLHF.

This clonotype was detected ten times or more. The J gene is TRBJ1-4, the V gene TRBV5-8; D gene uncertain. The ends were cut back, 2 bases at V and 16 bases at J, with 9 bases in the middle. CDR1 and CDR2 from the germline V gene are SGHTS and YDEGEE. CDR3 length equals 10 residues. The CDR3 coding sequence is TGTGCCAGCAGCTTTGCAAAGCCGTTTTTT. Amino acids: CASSFAKPFF.

The chain combines TRBV29-1 with TRBJ2-1; D is perhaps TRBD1 (7 bases). Germline values: CDR1 SQVTM, CDR2 ANQGSEA. Between the trimmed V and J ends, which lost 4 bases and 0 bases, there was a span of 19 bases. The CDR3 runs 17 residues. The CDR3 loop reads CSVASGGNLHSYNEQFF. In nucleotides, the CDR3 is TGCAGCGTTGCGTCAGGGGGGAATCTACACTCCTACAATGAGCAGTTCTTC.

The gene calls are TRBV10-2 and TRBJ2-7; 9 bases align to TRBD1. The germline V gene encodes CDR1 WSHSY and CDR2 SAAADI. The V segment lost 6 bases and the J segment 0 bases; nucleotides outside the gene matches: 9. CDR3 length: 16 residues. CDR3 sequence (DNA): TGCGCCAGCAGCCAAGATCGGACAGGGGCCTCCTACGAGCAGTACTTC. Its translation is CASSQDRTGASYEQYF.

A few counts support this clonotype. The rearrangement uses TRBV6-5 and TRBJ1-2; tentatively, D is TRBD1 (5 bases). The V end lost 5 bases, the J end lost 3 bases, and 10 bases lay between the germline ends. Germline V gene lookup returns CDR1 MNHEY and CDR2 SVGAGI. The CDR3 is 13 residues long. For the CDR3, the DNA is TGTGCCAGCAGTATGACAGAATACTATGGCTACACCTTC. Residues: CASSMTEYYGYTF.

This clonotype has a count of ten or more. The chain combines TRBV7-9 with TRBJ1-6; the D gene is possibly TRBD1 (6 bases). CDR1 is SEHNR, CDR2 FQNEAQ, per germline (reference sequence). The CDR3 runs to 15 residues. V lost 1 base, J lost 9 bases, and 13 bases lay in between. The CDR3 protein is CASSLDPGGVSPLHF. The CDR3 DNA sequence: TGTGCCAGCAGCTTAGATCCCGGGGGCGTTTCACCCCTCCACTTT.

This clonotype appeared once. This sequence joins TRBV10-3 and TRBJ2-2; 8 bases match TRBD2. After removal of 11 bases from V and 4 bases from J, the junction contained 15 bases not matched to a gene. In germline, CDR1 is ENHRY, CDR2 SYGVKD. This CDR3 has 16 residues. CDR3: CACGSRGRSGTGELFF. The CDR3 DNA sequence: TGTGCCTGCGGAAGTCGCGGGAGGAGCGGCACCGGGGAGCTGTTTTTT.

This rearrangement joins TRBV29-1 to TRBJ1-4, with D perhaps TRBD1 (5 bases). Trimming removed 6 bases at V and 14 bases at J, with 16 bases between. CDR1 is SQVTM and CDR2 is ANQGSEA in the germline V gene. The CDR3 is 11 residues long. This CDR3 reads CSVHRDGYLFF. CDR3 bases: TGCAGCGTGCACCGGGACGGATATCTGTTTTTT.

The chain employs TRBV20-1 and TRBJ1-2; 7 nucleotides match TRBD1. CDR3 size: 13 residues. CDR1 and CDR2 from the germline V gene are DFQATT and SNEGSKA (reference sequence). The trim removed 4 bases at V and 5 bases at J, leaving 7 bases unmatched. CDR3 sequence (DNA): TGCAGTGCTACCATGACAGGGAATTATGGCTACACCTTC. Protein product: CSATMTGNYGYTF.